The 12 T cell receptor beta chains presented below share a single source sample, sequenced in a study of CD8+CD57+ T cells in acquired aplastic anemia. Patients selected for sequencing had displayed CD8+CD57+ cell expansion by flow cytometry. TCR beta VDJ and CDR3 were profiled, and genomic DNA was the template. TCRdb re-analysed the reads in MiXCR, keeping a single row per CDR3 protein. The sample carries approximately 150,000 distinct CDR3 sequences, over 70% recorded once. Sequenced material: sorted CD4+, CD8+, or CD8+CD57+ T cells (not recorded which) from PBMCs. The receptors were sampled from a human donor with aplastic anemia.

This chain joins TRBV7-8 and TRBJ1-3; D is unclear. The V gene lost 0 bases and the J gene lost 2 bases, with 8 bases spanning the gap. The CDR3 contains 15 residues. Germline-derived CDR1 and CDR2 are SGHVS and FQNEAQ. CDR3: CASSLARGAGNTIYF. CDR3 sequence (DNA): TGTGCCAGCAGCTTAGCGCGGGGAGCTGGAAACACCATATATTTT.

The chain has TRBV9 and TRBJ2-1; D ambiguous. CDR1 and CDR2 from the germline V gene are SGDLS and YYNGEE. The length of the CDR3 is 14 residues. Trimming took off 4 bases at V and 9 bases at J, with 17 bases between the two ends. The CDR3 region has the DNA TGTGCCAGCAGCCCAAGGGCAGGCGAGGCTGAGCAGTTCTTC. It yields the protein CASSPRAGEAEQFF. The entire variable domain, with the rest obtained from reference TRBV9 and TRBJ2-1, is as follows: DSGVTQTPKHLITATGQRVTLRCSPRSGDLSVYWYQQSLDQGLQFLIQYYNGEERAKGNILERFSAQQFPDLHSELNLSSLELGDSALYFCASSPRAGEAEQFFGPGTRLTVL.

The J gene is TRBJ1-1, the V gene TRBV2; weak D call: TRBD1 (5 bases). Germline V gene lookup returns CDR1 SNHLY and CDR2 FYNNEI. This CDR3 contains 11 residues. The V end was cut by 5 bases, the J end by 10 bases, with 11 bases between. The CDR3: CASSRGTRAFF. The CDR3 DNA follows: TGTGCCAGCAGTCGGGGGACTCGAGCTTTCTTT.

The V and J genes are TRBV2 and TRBJ1-1; TRBD1 is a possible D gene (5 bases). The V gene lost 8 bases and the J gene lost 8 bases, with 15 bases spanning the gap. The CDR3 runs 12 residues. The V gene's germline CDR1 is SNHLY and CDR2 FYNNEI. The CDR3 reads CASLRDLSEAFF. The CDR3 DNA follows: TGTGCCAGCCTAAGGGACCTGAGCGAAGCTTTCTTT.

This clonotype was counted a few times. The chain links TRBV7-2 to TRBJ2-7, with D perhaps TRBD2 (6 bases). The CDR3 length is 15 residues. With 1 base removed from V and 0 bases from J, the gap between germline ends came to 10 bases. Germline V gives CDR1 SGHTA, CDR2 FQGNSA. CDR3 amino acids: CASSLGAGRSYEQYF. The CDR3 nucleotides are TGTGCCAGCAGCTTAGGGGCGGGGCGCTCCTACGAGCAGTACTTC.

This clonotype was seen more than once but under ten times. One end of the junction does not line up with germline, which may come from a read error. J is TRBJ2-2 and V is TRBV5-4; D is ambiguous. The CDR3 consists of 9 residues. From germline, CDR1 is SGHNT and CDR2 YYREEE (reference sequence). The CDR3 loop is CASSSVLFF. For the CDR3, the DNA is TGCGCCAGCAGTTCTGTTCTGTTTTTT. The variable domain in full, completed from reference TRBV5-4 and TRBJ2-2, reads ETGVTQSPTHLIKTRGQQVTLRCSSQSGHNTVSWYQQALGQGPQFIFQYYREEENGRGNFPPRFSGLQFPNYSSELNVNALELDDSALYLCASSSVLFFGEGSRLTVL.

This clonotype was counted only a few times. The genes are TRBV7-8 and TRBJ2-7; 8 bases match TRBD2. CDR1 SGHVS and CDR2 FQNEAQ come from the germline V gene. The junction had 1 base not matched to a gene; V was cut back by 3 bases and J by 0 bases. The CDR3 has 14 residues. The CDR3 DNA reads as TGTGCCAGCAGCTTCGGGGGGGACTCCTACGAGCAGTACTTC. Translating gives CASSFGGDSYEQYF.

This clonotype was detected only a few times. The V and J genes are TRBV29-1 and TRBJ2-7; perhaps TRBD1 as D (6 bases). V lost 6 bases to trimming and J lost 1 base, with 10 bases between them. The CDR3 extends over 12 amino acids. Germline V CDR1 and CDR2: SQVTM, ANQGSEA. CDR3 loop: CSVVTGSYEQYF. The DNA for the CDR3 is TGCAGCGTCGTGACAGGTTCCTACGAGCAGTACTTC.

The chain recombines TRBV29-1 with TRBJ2-2; weak D call: TRBD2 (6 bases). The ends were cut back, 6 bases at V and 1 base at J, with 12 bases in the middle. The CDR3 runs 14 residues. Germline-derived CDR1 and CDR2 are SQVTM and ANQGSEA. The CDR3 sequence: CSVRVGGNTGELFF. CDR3 bases: TGCAGCGTCCGGGTGGGAGGGAACACCGGGGAGCTGTTTTTT.

The V gene is TRBV20-1, the J gene TRBJ1-1; D unclear. The ends were cut back, 5 bases at V and 1 base at J, with 11 bases in the middle. Germline CDR1 DFQATT, CDR2 SNEGSKA (reference sequence). This CDR3 spans 13 amino acids. In DNA, the CDR3 is TGCAGTGCTGGAAATACACCGAACACTGAAGCTTTCTTT. Translated, it gives CSAGNTPNTEAFF.

V gene TRBV19 combines with J gene TRBJ1-1; no definite D call. The length of the CDR3 is 12 residues. Germline CDR1 is LNHDA and CDR2 is SQIVND (reference sequence). Trimming left V 8 bases short and J 3 bases short, with 10 bases between. The CDR3 sequence: CASGEGDTEAFF. The CDR3 DNA reads TGTGCCAGTGGGGAGGGAGACACTGAAGCTTTCTTT.

As regards this clonotype: The CDR3 end shows no conserved phenylalanine or tryptophan, and so a read error is likely. Because the CDR3's place on the DNA is in doubt, the DNA is left out and the CDR3 is given as listed by TCRdb. The chain is built from TRBV20-1 and TRBJ2-5; TRBD2 is the table's D call, not checked against the DNA. Germline loops: CDR1 DFQATT, CDR2 SNEGSKA (reference sequence). The CDR3 totals 9 residues, both ends included. CDR3 in amino acids: CSARTSGGV.